This T cell receptor beta chain was identified in a study of regulatory T cells in long-lasting Graves disease. Study-wide context: More than 5 years of antithyroid drugs with positive TSH receptor antibodies defined persistent Graves' disease.

Study-wide points: Persistent Graves' disease cases displayed lower TCR diversity than newly diagnosed ones. Persistent patients shared more public clonotypes (about 2,900) than new patients (approximately 970).

Described time point: persistent/refractory GD, antithyroid drugs over 5 years with positive TRAb. PBMC-derived RNA was used for the TCR library. The J segment lost 4 bases and the V segment lost 6 bases, leaving 3 bases of the junction unmatched. The germline CDR1 and CDR2 sequences are SEHNR and FQNEAQ (reference sequence). This CDR3 spans 13 amino acids. Combining iRepertoire HTBI primers with Arm-PCR of CDR3 regions, the authors built TCR beta libraries. Via MiXCR, TCRdb re-called the multiplex PCR reads, giving one row per CDR3 protein. Found here are 350,000 to 450,000 distinct CDR3 sequences, 20% to 25% of them singletons; the top ten hold around 30%. This clonotype was seen a handful of times. The antigen is not known.

This chain uses TRBV7-9 with TRBJ2-7, with 10 nucleotides matching TRBD2. The source was peripheral blood mononuclear cells (PBMCs), collected when the disease was refractory, from a patient treated with antithyroid drugs. The TCR was taken from a woman in her thirties or forties with Graves disease. The CDR3 coding sequence is TGTGCCAGCAGACTAGCGGGGCCATACGAGCAGTACTTC. Amino acid sequence: CASRLAGPYEQYF.